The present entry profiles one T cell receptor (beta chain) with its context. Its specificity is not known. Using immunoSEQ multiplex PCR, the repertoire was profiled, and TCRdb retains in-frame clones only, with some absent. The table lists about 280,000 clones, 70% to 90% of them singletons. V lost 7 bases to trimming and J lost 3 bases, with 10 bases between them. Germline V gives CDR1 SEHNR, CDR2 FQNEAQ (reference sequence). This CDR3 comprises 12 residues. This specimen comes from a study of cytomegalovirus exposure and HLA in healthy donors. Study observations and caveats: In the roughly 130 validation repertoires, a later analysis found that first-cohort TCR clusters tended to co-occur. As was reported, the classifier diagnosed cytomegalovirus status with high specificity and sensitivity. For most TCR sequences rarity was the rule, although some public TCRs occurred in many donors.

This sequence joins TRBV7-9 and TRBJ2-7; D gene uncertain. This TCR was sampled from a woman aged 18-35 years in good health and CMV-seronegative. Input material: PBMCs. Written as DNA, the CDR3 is TGTGCCAGCAACGCCGGTGACTACGAGCAGTACTTC. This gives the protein CASNAGDYEQYF.